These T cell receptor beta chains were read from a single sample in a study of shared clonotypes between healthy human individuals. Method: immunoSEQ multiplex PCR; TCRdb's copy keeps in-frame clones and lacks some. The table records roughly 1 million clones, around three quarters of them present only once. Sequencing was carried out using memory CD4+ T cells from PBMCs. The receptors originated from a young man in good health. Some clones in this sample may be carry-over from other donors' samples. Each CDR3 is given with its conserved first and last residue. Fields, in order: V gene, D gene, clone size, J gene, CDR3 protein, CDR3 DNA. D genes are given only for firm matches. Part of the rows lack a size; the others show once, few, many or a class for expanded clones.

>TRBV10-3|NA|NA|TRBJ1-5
CAISEQGSDQPQHF
TGTGCCATCAGTGAGCAGGGCTCTGATCAGCCCCAGCATTTT
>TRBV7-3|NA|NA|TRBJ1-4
CASSSRDPATNEKLFF
TGTGCCAGCAGCTCTCGGGACCCTGCAACTAATGAAAAACTGTTTTTT
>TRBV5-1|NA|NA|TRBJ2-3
CASSLAPRQGGTDTQYF
TGCGCCAGCAGCTTGGCCCCACGACAGGGAGGAACAGATACGCAGTATTTT
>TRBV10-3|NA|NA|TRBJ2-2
CAISSNTGELFF
TGTGCCATCAGCTCCAACACCGGGGAGCTGTTTTTT
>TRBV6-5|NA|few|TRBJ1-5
CASSYSSRGALQAQHF
TGTGCCAGCAGTTACTCGAGTCGCGGGGCCCTTCAGGCCCAGCATTTT
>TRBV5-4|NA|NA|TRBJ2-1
CASSQGLSVNEQFF
TGCGCCAGCAGCCAAGGGTTGAGTGTCAATGAGCAGTTCTTC
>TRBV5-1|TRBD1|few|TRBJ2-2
CASSLGPQGAGELFF
TGCGCCAGCAGCTTGGGACCCCAGGGGGCCGGGGAGCTGTTTTTT
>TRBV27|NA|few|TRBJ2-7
CASSRNGPSSYEQYF
TGTGCCAGCAGTCGTAATGGGCCTTCCTCCTACGAGCAGTACTTC
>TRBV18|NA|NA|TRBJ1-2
CASSLSQDHYGYTF
TGTGCCAGCTCACTTTCCCAGGACCACTATGGCTACACCTTC
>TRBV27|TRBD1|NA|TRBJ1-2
CASSPTMGQGDYGYTF
TGTGCCAGCAGTCCAACTATGGGACAGGGAGACTATGGCTACACCTTC
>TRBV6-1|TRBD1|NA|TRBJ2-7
CASRPTGGYEQYF
TGTGCCAGCAGGCCAACAGGGGGCTACGAGCAGTACTTC
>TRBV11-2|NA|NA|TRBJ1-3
CASRASQGTSSGNTIYF
TGTGCCAGCCGAGCTTCCCAGGGAACCTCCTCTGGAAACACCATATATTTT
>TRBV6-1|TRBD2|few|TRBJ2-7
CASTEASGSDYEQYF
TGTGCCAGCACCGAAGCAAGCGGGAGCGACTACGAGCAGTACTTC
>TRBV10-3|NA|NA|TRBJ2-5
CAISDSPGRRETQYF
TGTGCCATCAGTGATTCCCCGGGGCGCAGAGAGACCCAGTACTTC
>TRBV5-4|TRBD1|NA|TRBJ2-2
CASRSYDRAPGELFF
TGTGCCAGCAGGAGTTATGACAGGGCCCCCGGGGAGCTGTTTTTT
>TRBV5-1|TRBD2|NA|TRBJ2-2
CASSLGTSPNTGELFF
TGCGCCAGCAGCTTGGGGACTAGCCCGAACACCGGGGAGCTGTTTTTT
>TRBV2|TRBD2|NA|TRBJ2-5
CASSRTSGRVGETQYF
TGTGCCAGCAGCCGGACTAGCGGGAGGGTTGGTGAGACCCAGTACTTC
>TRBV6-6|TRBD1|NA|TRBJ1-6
CASSYSMTGIASPLHF
TGTGCCAGCAGTTACTCAATGACAGGGATAGCTTCACCCCTCCACTTT
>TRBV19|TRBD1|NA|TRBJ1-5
CASSTYRGLDQPQHF
TGTGCCAGTAGTACCTACAGGGGTTTAGATCAGCCCCAGCATTTT
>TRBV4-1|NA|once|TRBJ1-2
CASSQDPQPPEGYTF
TGCGCCAGCAGCCAAGATCCTCAACCCCCCGAAGGCTACACCTTC
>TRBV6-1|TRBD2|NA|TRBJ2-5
CASLGLAGGLETQYF
TGTGCCAGCTTGGGACTAGCGGGAGGTTTGGAGACCCAGTACTTC
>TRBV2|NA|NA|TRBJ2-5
CASREGQSQETQYF
TGTGCCAGCAGGGAAGGACAGTCCCAAGAGACCCAGTACTTC
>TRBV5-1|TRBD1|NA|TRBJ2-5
CASSPGTGRKTQYF
TGCGCCAGCAGTCCCGGGACAGGCCGGAAGACCCAGTACTTC
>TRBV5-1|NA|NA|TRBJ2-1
CASSPDLTGTQGNEQFF
TGCGCCAGCAGCCCTGATCTTACCGGGACGCAAGGGAATGAGCAGTTCTTC
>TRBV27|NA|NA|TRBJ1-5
CASSTYREHSNQPQHF
TGTGCCAGCAGTACATACAGGGAACATAGCAATCAGCCCCAGCATTTT
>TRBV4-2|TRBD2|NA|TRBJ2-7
CASSQDHPASGSYEQYF
TGTGCCAGCAGCCAAGATCACCCGGCTAGCGGGAGCTACGAGCAGTACTTC
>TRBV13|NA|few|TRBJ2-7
CASSLLTREQYF
TGTGCCAGCAGCTTACTGACTCGCGAGCAGTACTTC
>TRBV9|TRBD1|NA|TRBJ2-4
CASSVGQGWDVTKNIQYF
TGTGCCAGCAGCGTAGGACAGGGGTGGGATGTAACCAAAAACATTCAGTACTTC
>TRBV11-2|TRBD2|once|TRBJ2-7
CASSLVGLAAYEQYF
TGTGCCAGCAGCTTAGTAGGACTAGCGGCCTACGAGCAGTACTTC
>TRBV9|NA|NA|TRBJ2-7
CASSLRDGSYEQYF
TGTGCCAGCAGCCTACGAGACGGCTCCTACGAGCAGTACTTC
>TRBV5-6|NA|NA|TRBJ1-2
CASSLAYKDGYTF
TGTGCCAGCAGCTTGGCGTATAAGGACGGCTACACCTTC
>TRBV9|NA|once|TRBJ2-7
CASSPPAGKKDEQYF
TGTGCCAGCAGCCCTCCGGCGGGGAAAAAGGACGAGCAGTACTTC
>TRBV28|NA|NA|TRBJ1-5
CASRSANQPQHF
TGTGCCAGCAGGTCGGCGAATCAGCCCCAGCATTTT
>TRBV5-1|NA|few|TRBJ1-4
CASSASPDEKLFF
TGCGCCAGCAGCGCGTCCCCGGATGAAAAACTGTTTTTT
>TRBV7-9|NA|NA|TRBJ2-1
CASSLVGGNEQFF
TGTGCCAGCAGCTTAGTGGGGGGCAATGAGCAGTTCTTC
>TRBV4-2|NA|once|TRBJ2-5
CASSQSYGFAETQYF
TGTGCCAGCAGCCAAAGCTATGGGTTTGCAGAGACCCAGTACTTC
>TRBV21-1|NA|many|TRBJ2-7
CASSSRRTSGRQGEQYF
TGTGCCAGCAGCTCCCGGAGGACTAGCGGGAGGCAGGGCGAGCAGTACTTC
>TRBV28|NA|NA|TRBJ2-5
CASSFGDGSQETQYF
TGTGCCAGCAGTTTCGGCGACGGCAGCCAAGAGACCCAGTACTTC
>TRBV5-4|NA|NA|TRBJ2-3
CASSPGPAISTDTQYF
TGTGCCAGCAGCCCGGGACCCGCGATCTCCACAGATACGCAGTATTTT
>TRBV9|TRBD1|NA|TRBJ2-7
CASSLRPGQAHEQYF
TGTGCCAGCAGCTTAAGACCGGGACAGGCCCACGAGCAGTACTTC
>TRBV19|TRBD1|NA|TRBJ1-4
CASSITGGLEKLFF
TGTGCCAGTAGTATCACAGGGGGCCTGGAAAAACTGTTTTTT
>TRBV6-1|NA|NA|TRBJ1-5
CASWGRESNQPQHF
TGTGCCAGCTGGGGAAGGGAGAGCAATCAGCCCCAGCATTTT
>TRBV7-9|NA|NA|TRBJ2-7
CASRKGLGYEQYF
TGTGCCAGCAGAAAGGGTCTAGGCTACGAGCAGTACTTC
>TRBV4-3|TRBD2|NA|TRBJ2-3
CASSQGSGSVSDTQYF
TGCGCCAGCAGCCAAGGTAGCGGGAGTGTGTCAGATACGCAGTATTTT
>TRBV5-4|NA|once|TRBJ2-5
CASSFGGALSFQETQYF
TGTGCCAGCAGCTTTGGGGGCGCACTGTCTTTCCAAGAGACCCAGTACTTC
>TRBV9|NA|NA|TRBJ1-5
CASSVGGGLDQPQHF
TGTGCCAGCAGCGTAGGGGGGGGCCTTGATCAGCCCCAGCATTTT
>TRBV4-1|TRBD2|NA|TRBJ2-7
CASSPTSAARSYEQYF
TGCGCCAGCAGCCCAACTAGCGCCGCTCGCTCCTACGAGCAGTACTTC
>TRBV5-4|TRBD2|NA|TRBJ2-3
CASSPGLAGEDTQYF
TGTGCCAGCAGCCCGGGACTAGCGGGAGAAGATACGCAGTATTTT
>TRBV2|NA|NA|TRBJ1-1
CASRDRWGNTEAFF
TGTGCCAGCAGAGACAGGTGGGGGAACACTGAAGCTTTCTTT
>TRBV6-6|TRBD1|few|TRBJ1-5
CASSYNRDRYQPQHF
TGTGCCAGCAGTTACAACCGGGACAGATATCAGCCCCAGCATTTT
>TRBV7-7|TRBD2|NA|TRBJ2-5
CASSLTSGRAEETQYF
TGTGCCAGCAGCTTGACTAGCGGGAGGGCCGAAGAGACCCAGTACTTC
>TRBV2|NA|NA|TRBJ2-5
CASSESRGTGETQYF
TGTGCCAGCAGTGAAAGCAGGGGAACAGGGGAGACCCAGTACTTC
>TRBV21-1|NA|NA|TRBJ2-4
CASRTLSGHIQYF
TGTGCCAGCAGGACTCTGTCAGGGCACATTCAGTACTTC
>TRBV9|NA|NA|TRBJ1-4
CASSVAGSNEKLFF
TGTGCCAGCAGCGTAGCCGGGTCTAATGAAAAACTGTTTTTT
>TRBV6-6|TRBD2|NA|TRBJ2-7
CASATSGRSYEQYF
TGTGCCAGCGCCACTAGCGGGAGGTCCTACGAGCAGTACTTC
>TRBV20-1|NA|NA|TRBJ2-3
CRTDTQYF
TGCAGGACAGATACGCAGTATTTT
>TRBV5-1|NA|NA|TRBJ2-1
CASSLTASYNEQFF
TGCGCCAGCAGCTTGACTGCCTCCTACAATGAGCAGTTCTTC
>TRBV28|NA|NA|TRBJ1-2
CASSLIVAAGYGYTF
TGTGCCAGCAGTTTGATTGTGGCCGCCGGCTATGGCTACACCTTC
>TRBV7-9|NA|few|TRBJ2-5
CASSLVSGQETQYF
TGTGCCAGCAGCTTAGTTAGCGGCCAAGAGACCCAGTACTTC
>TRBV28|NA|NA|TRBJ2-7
CASSFMGSGPSYEQYF
TGTGCCAGCAGTTTCATGGGTTCTGGCCCTTCCTACGAGCAGTACTTC